The sequence of this TCR beta chain was determined in a study of blood T cell repertoires in COVID-19. Study-level background: The United States, Italy and Spain provided the acute and convalescent COVID-19 samples. In each case, the material was cDNA or gDNA derived from T cells, B-cell-depleted T cells, or PBMCs.

The CDR3 totals 16 residues. Germline assignment: CDR1 MNHEY and CDR2 SMNVEV (reference sequence). The trim removed 4 bases at V and 5 bases at J, leaving 7 bases unmatched. Cohorts were assigned according to the clinical history that participants reported. Produced via immunoSEQ multiplex PCR; TCRdb's table is partial and in-frame only. The data show 170,000 or so clones, with about 88% seen just once and about 7% held by the top ten. V is TRBV27 and J is TRBJ1-6; TRBD1 aligns across 8 bases. This sequence originates from a woman aged 50 to 65 who had recovered from COVID-19. Material for sequencing was PBMCs or T cells enriched from blood (not recorded which). CDR3 bases: TGTGCCAGCAGTTCGATAGACAGGGGCAATAATTCACCCCTCCACTTT. As protein: CASSSIDRGNNSPLHF.